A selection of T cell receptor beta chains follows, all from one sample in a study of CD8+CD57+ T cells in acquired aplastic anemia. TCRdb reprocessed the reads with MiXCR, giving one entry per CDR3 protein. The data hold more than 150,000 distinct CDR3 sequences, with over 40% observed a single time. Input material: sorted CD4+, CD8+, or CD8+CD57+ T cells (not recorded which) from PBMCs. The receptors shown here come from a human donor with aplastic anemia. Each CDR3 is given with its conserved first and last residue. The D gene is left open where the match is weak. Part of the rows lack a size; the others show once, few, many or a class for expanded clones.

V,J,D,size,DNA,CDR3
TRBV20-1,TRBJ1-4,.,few,TGCAGTGCTAGAGACGCGGGCGATGAAAAACTGTTTTTT,CSARDAGDEKLFF
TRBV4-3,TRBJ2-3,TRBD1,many,TGCGCCAGCAGCACCCGGCTAACAGGGGGGAGCACAGATACGCAGTATTTT,CASSTRLTGGSTDTQYF
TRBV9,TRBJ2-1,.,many,TGTGCCAGCAGCGTATATGGAAGCTCCTACAATGAGCAGTTCTTC,CASSVYGSSYNEQFF
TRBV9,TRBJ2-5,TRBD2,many,TGTGCCAGCAGCGTAGGGAGCGGGGCCCAAGAGACCCAGTACTTC,CASSVGSGAQETQYF
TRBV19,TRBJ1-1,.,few,TGTGCCAGTAGTACGACCCGTAACAGCGGTGAAGCTTTCTTT,CASSTTRNSGEAFF
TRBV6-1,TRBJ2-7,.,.,TGTGCCAGCACCCCGAGGGGGGCCTCCTACGAGCAGTACTTC,CASTPRGASYEQYF
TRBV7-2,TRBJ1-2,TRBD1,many,TGTGCCAGCAGAAGACCGGGACAGGGGTATGGCTACACCTTC,CASRRPGQGYGYTF
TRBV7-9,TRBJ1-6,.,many,TGTGCCAGCAGCTTACCGAACGGGCCAAAAGAGTTT,CASSLPNGPKEF
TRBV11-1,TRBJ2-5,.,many,TGTGCCAGCAGCTTGTCACAGGGTACGGAGGAGACCCAGTACTTC,CASSLSQGTEETQYF
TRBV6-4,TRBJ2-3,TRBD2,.,TGTGCCAGCAGTCCTCCTAGCGGGGGCACAGATACGCAGTATTTT,CASSPPSGGTDTQYF
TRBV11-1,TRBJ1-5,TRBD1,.,TGTGCCAGCAGCATAGTATTCAAGAGGGACAGAGATCAGCTCCAGCATTTT,CASSIVFKRDRDQLQHF
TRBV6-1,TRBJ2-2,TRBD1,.,TGTGCCACTTCGACGGGACAGCACACCGGGGAGCTGTTTTTT,CATSTGQHTGELFF
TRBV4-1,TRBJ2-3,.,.,TGCGCCAGCAGCCAAGACAGAGAGGATACGCAGTATTTT,CASSQDREDTQYF
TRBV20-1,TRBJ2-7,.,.,TGCAGTGCTAGGGCCGGGATCTACGAGCAGTACTTC,CSARAGIYEQYF
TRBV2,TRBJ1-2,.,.,TGTGCCAGCACCTACTGGACGGTCGATGGCTACACCTTC,CASTYWTVDGYTF
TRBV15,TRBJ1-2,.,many,TGTGCCACCAGTCAGGGACACCCCAACCTCTATGGCTACACCTTC,CATSQGHPNLYGYTF
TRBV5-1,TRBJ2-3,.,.,TGCGCCAGCAGCTTGAACCGGGCGCTCACAGAGACGCAGTATTTT,CASSLNRALTETQYF
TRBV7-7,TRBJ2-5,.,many,TGTGCTAGCACCTTACTCGTGGGGTTGGGTGGGGAGACCCAGTACTTC,CASTLLVGLGGETQYF
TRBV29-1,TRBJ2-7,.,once,TGCAGCGTTGAGAGGAGTACAGGGGAGGCCTACGAGCAGTACTTC,CSVERSTGEAYEQYF
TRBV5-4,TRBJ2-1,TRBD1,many,TGTGCCAGCTCTTTGACAGGGACCTACAATGAGCAGTTCTTC,CASSLTGTYNEQFF